These 6 T cell receptor beta chains originate from one sample sequenced in a study of CD8+ T cells in alopecia areata. In each case, RNA was isolated and then reverse transcribed into cDNA as the sequencing template. Measured with immunoSEQ multiplex PCR; TCRdb has only the in-frame clones, and not every one. The sample has around 190,000 clones, roughly 56% seen once. The source material was CD8+ T cells sorted from blood. The receptors derive from a human donor in good health.

This clone was found a few times. The V call is TRBV29-1, the J call TRBJ1-1; D gene uncertain. CDR1 and CDR2 (germline): SQVTM, ANQGSEA. The CDR3 contains 12 residues. V was clipped by 7 bases and J by 7 bases, with 16 bases between them. The DNA of the CDR3 is TGCAGCGGAACCCGCAGATGGGGTGAAGCTTTCTTT. This encodes CSGTRRWGEAFF. Full variable domain (outside the CDR3, taken from reference TRBV29-1 and TRBJ1-1): SAVISQKPSRDICQRGTSLTIQCQVDSQVTMMFWYRQQPGQSLTLIATANQGSEATYESGFVIDKFPISRPNLTFSTLTVSNMSPEDSSIYLCSGTRRWGEAFFGQGTRLTVV.

The CDR3 sequence: CASSLLTGSNQPQHF. The CDR3 DNA follows: TGTGCCAGCAGCCTCCTAACAGGGAGCAATCAGCCCCAGCATTTT. The chain recombines TRBV28 with TRBJ1-5, with D tentatively TRBD1 (6 bases). In germline, CDR1 is MDHEN, CDR2 SYDVKM. V lost 6 bases, J lost 1 base, and 13 bases lay in between. This CDR3 is built from 15 residues.

The chain couples TRBV11-2 to TRBJ2-1, with TRBD1 matching 7 bases. The CDR3 has 15 residues. V lost 5 bases and J lost 0; bases outside the gene matches: 4. Germline V gene lookup returns CDR1 SGHAT and CDR2 FQNNGV. The DNA for the CDR3 is TGTGCCAGCAGCCCCAGGGGGAGCTCCTACAATGAGCAGTTCTTC. Encoded protein: CASSPRGSSYNEQFF.

The chain has TRBV29-1 and TRBJ2-2, with TRBD1 as a possible D gene (6 bases). Germline V gene sequence: CDR1 SQVTM, CDR2 ANQGSEA. V was shortened by 7 bases and J by 4 bases, with 22 bases between the two germline ends. The CDR3 spans 16 residues. The CDR3 protein is CSAVGAFGQLTGELFF. The DNA for the CDR3 is TGCAGCGCCGTAGGAGCTTTCGGACAGCTCACCGGGGAGCTGTTTTTT.

The chain uses TRBV2 and TRBJ2-1, with 10 bases fitting TRBD2. With V trimmed by 3 bases and J by 8 bases, 4 bases remained unmatched. CDR1 SNHLY and CDR2 FYNNEI come from the germline V gene. This CDR3 is built from 14 residues. CDR3 sequence reads: CASSEASGGYEQFF. The CDR3 DNA reads TGTGCCAGCAGTGAGGCTAGCGGGGGTTATGAGCAGTTCTTC.

This clone was recorded a few times. The rearrangement joins TRBV10-3 to TRBJ2-1; 11 nucleotides match TRBD2. Losses at the gene ends were 11 bases for V and 3 bases for J; bases not matched to a gene: 3. CDR1 and CDR2 (germline): ENHRY, SYGVKD. This CDR3 is 13 amino acids long. DNA for the CDR3: TGTGCCGCTAGCGGGGGGCGCTACAATGAGCAGTTCTTC. As protein: CAASGGRYNEQFF.